This T cell receptor (beta chain) was sequenced during a study of blood T cells in healthy people across ages. This CDR3 region has 13 residues. V was cut by 4 bases and J by 3 bases, with 13 bases left in between. The germline gives CDR1 SQVTM, CDR2 ANQGSEA. It was with a sample-barcoded 5' primer and a J-beta primer mix that a second PCR of roughly 7 to 12 cycles was run. TCRdb redid the calling of the 5' RACE reads with MiXCR, one entry per CDR3 protein. The repertoire includes hundreds of thousands of distinct CDR3 sequences, approximately 25% of them detected once, and 9.4% sits in the top ten. This clonotype was observed a handful of times. These data also formed part of another study, on T cells of mothers and their children. From that paper: Every mother produced more than 8 million TCR beta CDR3 reads, whereas every child provided about 3 million. Mothers and children who were related shared slightly more overlap than unrelated pairs, but not significantly more.

The genes are TRBV29-1 and TRBJ2-7; possible D gene TRBD2, 6 bases. The source is a boy aged 5-17 years in good health. The specimen was blood. In nucleotides, the CDR3 is TGCAGCGTTGGACCTAGCGTAGGCTACGAGCAGTACTTC. Encoded protein: CSVGPSVGYEQYF.